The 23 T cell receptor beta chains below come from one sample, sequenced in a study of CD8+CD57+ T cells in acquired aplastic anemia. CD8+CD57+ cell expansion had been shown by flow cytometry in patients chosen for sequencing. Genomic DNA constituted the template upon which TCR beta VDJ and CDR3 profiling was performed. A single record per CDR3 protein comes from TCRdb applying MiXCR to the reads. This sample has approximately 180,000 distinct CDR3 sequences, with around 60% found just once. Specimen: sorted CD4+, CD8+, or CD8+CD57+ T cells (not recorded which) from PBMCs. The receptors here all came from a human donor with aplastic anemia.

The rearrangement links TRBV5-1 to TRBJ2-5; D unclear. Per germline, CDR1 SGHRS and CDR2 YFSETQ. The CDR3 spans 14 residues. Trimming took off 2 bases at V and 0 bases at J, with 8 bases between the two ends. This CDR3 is CASSFGQYQETQYF. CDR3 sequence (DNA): TGCGCCAGCAGCTTCGGGCAGTACCAAGAGACCCAGTACTTC.

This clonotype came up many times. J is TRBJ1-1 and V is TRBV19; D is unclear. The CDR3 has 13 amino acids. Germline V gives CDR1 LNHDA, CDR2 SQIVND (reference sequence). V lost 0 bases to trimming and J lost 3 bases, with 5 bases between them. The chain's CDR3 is CASSIEVYTEAFF. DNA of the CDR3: TGTGCCAGTAGTATAGAGGTTTACACTGAAGCTTTCTTT. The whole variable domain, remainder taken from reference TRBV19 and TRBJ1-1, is DGGITQSPKYLFRKEGQNVTLSCEQNLNHDAMYWYRQDPGQGLRLIYYSQIVNDFQKGDIAEGYSVSREKKESFPLTVTSAQKNPTAFYLCASSIEVYTEAFFGQGTRLTVV.

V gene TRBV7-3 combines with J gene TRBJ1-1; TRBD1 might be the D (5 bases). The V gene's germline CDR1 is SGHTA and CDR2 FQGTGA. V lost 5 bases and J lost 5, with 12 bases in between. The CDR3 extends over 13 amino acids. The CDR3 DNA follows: TGTGCCAGCAGCCGTGGCGCAGGGACTGAAGCTTTCTTT. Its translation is CASSRGAGTEAFF.

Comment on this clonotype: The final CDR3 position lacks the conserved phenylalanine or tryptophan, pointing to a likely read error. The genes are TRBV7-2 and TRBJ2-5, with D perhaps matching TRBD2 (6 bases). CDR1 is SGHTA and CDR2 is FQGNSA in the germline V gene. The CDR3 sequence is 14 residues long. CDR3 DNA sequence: TGTGCCAGCAGCTTCGGGCGGGGCCAAGGGACCCAGTACTCC. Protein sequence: CASSFGRGQGTQYS.

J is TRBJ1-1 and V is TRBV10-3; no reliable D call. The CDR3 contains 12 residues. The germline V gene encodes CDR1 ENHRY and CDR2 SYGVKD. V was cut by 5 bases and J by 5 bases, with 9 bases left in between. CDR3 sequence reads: CAISSVGTEAFF. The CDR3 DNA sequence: TGTGCCATCAGTTCAGTTGGGACTGAAGCTTTCTTT.

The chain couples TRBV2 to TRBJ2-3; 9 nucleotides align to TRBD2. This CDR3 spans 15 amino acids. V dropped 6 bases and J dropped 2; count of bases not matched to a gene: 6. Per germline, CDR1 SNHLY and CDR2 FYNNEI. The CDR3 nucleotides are TGTGCCAGCAGGCCTAGCGGGACCATCACAGATACGCAGTATTTT. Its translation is CASRPSGTITDTQYF.

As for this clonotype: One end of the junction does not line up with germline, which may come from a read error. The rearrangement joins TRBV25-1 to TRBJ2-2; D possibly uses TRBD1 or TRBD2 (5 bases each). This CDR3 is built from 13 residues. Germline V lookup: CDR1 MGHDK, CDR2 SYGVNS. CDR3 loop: CASSAEERGELSF. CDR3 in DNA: TGTGCCAGCAGTGCGGAGGAGCGAGGGGAGCTGTCTTTT.

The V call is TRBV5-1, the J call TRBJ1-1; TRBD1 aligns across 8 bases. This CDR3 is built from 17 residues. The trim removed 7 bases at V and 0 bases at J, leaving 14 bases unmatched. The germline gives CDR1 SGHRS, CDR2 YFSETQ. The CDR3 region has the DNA TGCGCCAGCCCATACCTCGACAGGGGACAAATGAACACTGAAGCTTTCTTT. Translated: CASPYLDRGQMNTEAFF.

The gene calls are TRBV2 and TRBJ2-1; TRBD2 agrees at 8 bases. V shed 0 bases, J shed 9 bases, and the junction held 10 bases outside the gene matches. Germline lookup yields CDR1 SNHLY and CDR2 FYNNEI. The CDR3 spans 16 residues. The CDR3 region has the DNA TGTGCCAGCAGTGAAGCGCCCAGCGGGAGTGACGGTGAGCAGTTCTTC. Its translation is CASSEAPSGSDGEQFF.

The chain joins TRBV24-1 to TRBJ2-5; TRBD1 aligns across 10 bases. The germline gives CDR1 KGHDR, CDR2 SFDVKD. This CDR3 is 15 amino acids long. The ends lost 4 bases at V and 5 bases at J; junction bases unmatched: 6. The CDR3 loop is CATSEGGTGEETQYF. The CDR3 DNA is TGTGCCACCAGTGAGGGCGGGACAGGGGAGGAGACCCAGTACTTC.

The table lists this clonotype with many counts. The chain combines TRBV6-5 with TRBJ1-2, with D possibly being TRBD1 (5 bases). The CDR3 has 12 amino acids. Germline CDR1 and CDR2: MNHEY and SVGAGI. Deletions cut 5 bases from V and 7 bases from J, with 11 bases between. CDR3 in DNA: TGTGCCAGCAGTCCCGGCAGGGCTGGCTACACCTTC. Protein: CASSPGRAGYTF.

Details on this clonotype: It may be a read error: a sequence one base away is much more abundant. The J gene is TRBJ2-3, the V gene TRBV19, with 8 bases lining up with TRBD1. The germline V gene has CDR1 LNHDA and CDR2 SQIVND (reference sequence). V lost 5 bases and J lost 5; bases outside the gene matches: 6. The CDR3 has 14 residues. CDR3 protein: CASSPGQGGDTQYF. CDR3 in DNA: TGTGCCAGTAGTCCCGGACAGGGTGGAGATACGCAGTATTTT.

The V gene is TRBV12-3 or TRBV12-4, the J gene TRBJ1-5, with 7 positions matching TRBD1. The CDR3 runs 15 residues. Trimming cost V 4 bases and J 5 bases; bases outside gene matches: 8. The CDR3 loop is CASSYNRGGDQPQHF. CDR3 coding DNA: TGTGCCAGCAGTTACAACAGGGGAGGCGATCAGCCCCAGCATTTT.

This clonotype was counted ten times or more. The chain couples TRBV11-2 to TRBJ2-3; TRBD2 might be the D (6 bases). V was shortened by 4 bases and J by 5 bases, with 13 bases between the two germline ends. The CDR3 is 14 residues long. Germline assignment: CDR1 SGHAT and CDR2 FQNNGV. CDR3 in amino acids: CASSYFQGGDTQYF. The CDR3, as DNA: TGTGCCAGCAGCTACTTTCAGGGAGGAGATACGCAGTATTTT.

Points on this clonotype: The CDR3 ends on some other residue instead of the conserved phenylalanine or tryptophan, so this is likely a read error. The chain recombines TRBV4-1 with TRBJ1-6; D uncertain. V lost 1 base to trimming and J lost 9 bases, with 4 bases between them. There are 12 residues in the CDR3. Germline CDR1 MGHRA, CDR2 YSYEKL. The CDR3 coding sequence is TGCGCCAGCAGCCAAGGTGGTTCACCCCTCCACTCT. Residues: CASSQGGSPLHS.

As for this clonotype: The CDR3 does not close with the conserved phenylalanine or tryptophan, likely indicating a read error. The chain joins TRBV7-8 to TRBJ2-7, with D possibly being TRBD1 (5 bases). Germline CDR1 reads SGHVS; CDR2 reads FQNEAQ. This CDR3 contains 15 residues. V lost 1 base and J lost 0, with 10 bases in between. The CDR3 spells CASSLEPGISYEQYL. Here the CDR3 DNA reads TGTGCCAGCAGCTTAGAACCAGGGATCTCCTACGAGCAGTACCTC.

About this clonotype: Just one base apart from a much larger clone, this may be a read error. The CDR3 region has the DNA TGTGCCAGCAGCCAAGGGAAACTACTGGGACCAACGAACGCTGAAGCTTTCTTT. It translates to CASSQGKLLGPTNAEAFF. This chain uses TRBV4-2 with TRBJ1-1; the D gene is possibly TRBD1 (5 bases). Germline CDR1 and CDR2: LGHNA and YNFKEQ. The length of the CDR3 is 18 residues.

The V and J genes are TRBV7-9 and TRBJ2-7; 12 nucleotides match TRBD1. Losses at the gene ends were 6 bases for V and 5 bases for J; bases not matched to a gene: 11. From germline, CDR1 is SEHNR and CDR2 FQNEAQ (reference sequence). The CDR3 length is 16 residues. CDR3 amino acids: CASSQPGTGGGNEQYF. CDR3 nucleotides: TGTGCCAGCAGTCAACCCGGGACAGGGGGCGGGAACGAGCAGTACTTC. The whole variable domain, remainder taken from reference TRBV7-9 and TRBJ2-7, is DTGVSQNPRHKITKRGQNVTFRCDPISEHNRLYWYRQTLGQGPEFLTYFQNEAQLEKSRLLSDRFSAERPKGSFSTLEIQRTEQGDSAMYLCASSQPGTGGGNEQYFGPGTRLTVT.

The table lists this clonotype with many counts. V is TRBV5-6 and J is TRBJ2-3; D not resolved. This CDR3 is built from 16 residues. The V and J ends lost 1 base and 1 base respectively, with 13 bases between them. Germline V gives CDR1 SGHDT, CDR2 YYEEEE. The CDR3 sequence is CASSLSTPRGTDTQYF. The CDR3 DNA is TGTGCCAGCAGCTTGTCTACACCCCGGGGCACAGATACGCAGTATTTT.

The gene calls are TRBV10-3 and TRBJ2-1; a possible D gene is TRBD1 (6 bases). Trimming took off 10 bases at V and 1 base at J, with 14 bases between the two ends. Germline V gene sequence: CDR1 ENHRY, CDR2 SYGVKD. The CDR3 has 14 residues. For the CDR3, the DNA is TGTGCCACTCATACAGGGACATCCTACAATGAGCAGTTCTTC. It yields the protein CATHTGTSYNEQFF.

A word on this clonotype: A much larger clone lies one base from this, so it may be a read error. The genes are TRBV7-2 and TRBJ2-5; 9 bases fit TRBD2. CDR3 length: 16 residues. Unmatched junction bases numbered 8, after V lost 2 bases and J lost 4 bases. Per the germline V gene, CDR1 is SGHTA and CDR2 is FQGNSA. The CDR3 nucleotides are TGTGCCAGCAGCTTATGGGCGGGGGGGTCCGGAGAGACCCAGTACTTC. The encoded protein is CASSLWAGGSGETQYF.

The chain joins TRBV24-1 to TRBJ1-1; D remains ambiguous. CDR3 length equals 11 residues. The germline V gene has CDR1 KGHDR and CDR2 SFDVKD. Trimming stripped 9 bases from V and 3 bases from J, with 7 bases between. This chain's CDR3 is CATRDDTEAFF. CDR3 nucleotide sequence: TGTGCCACCCGAGACGACACTGAAGCTTTCTTT.

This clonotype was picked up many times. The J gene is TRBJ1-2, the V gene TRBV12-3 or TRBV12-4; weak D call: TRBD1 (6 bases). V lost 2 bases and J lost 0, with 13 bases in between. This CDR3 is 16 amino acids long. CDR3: CASSLREGVANYGYTF. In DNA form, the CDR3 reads TGTGCCAGCAGTTTAAGGGAGGGGGTAGCTAACTATGGCTACACCTTC.